This TCR beta chain stems from a study of post-analysis software for immune sequencing data. Of note for this clonotype: Germline is not matched at one junction end, which may reflect a read error.

Each TCR beta cDNA library carried unique molecular identifiers. TCRdb ran MiXCR on the PCR reads and lists one entry per CDR3 protein. The sample lists some 800,000 distinct CDR3 sequences, roughly 50% seen once, with roughly 4.4% in the top ten. The sample was blood. This sequence was found in a girl aged 5-17 years with multiple sclerosis.

The CDR3: CTSSLGPTTTYEQYF. DNA for the CDR3: TGTACCAGCAGCTTAGGACCAACGACCACCTACGAGCAGTACTTC. This chain connects TRBV11-2 to TRBJ2-7; D gene uncertain. Germline lookup yields CDR1 SGHAT and CDR2 FQNNGV. This CDR3 contains 15 residues.